This T cell receptor beta chain was identified in a study of cytomegalovirus exposure and HLA in healthy donors. Study results and limitations: Segments of the TCR beta V type were, in most cases, productive about 87% or about 30% of the time in an earlier analysis.

For this clone: Its antigen is undetermined.

The CDR3 consists of 16 residues. V lost 4 bases and J lost 7, with 24 bases in between. Germline lookup yields CDR1 SGHRS and CDR2 YFSETQ. The PCR made use of 60 Vbeta and 13 Jbeta primers. As handled by the study authors: About 12 million shared chains were among the 60 million to 80 million unique TCR beta chains that a later analysis counted. Using immunoSEQ multiplex PCR, the repertoire was profiled, and TCRdb retains in-frame clones only, with some absent. V and J calls plus clone size are reproduced from that table; the DNA served to infer D and trimming. This table has 100,000 to 150,000 clones, roughly a tenth appearing once.

The TCR comes from a woman aged 18-30 years in good health and CMV-seropositive. Sequenced input: PBMCs. The chain joins TRBV5-1 to TRBJ2-7; tentative D call: TRBD2 (5 bases). CDR3: CASSPLVSGQNHEQYF. The CDR3 DNA follows: TGCGCCAGCAGCCCGCTAGTGAGCGGCCAAAACCATGAGCAGTACTTC.